The clone carrying this T cell receptor beta chain was observed once. Its matching antigen is unknown. At one end the junction does not follow the germline gene, possibly because of a read error. In the study's own analysis: Clinicopathological groups differed in CDR3, with these differences serving to build a distant-metastasis classifier for papillary thyroid cancer. Via MiXCR, TCRdb re-called the PCR reads. The V and J calls were determined by TCRdb, not by the authors. The sample holds 15,000 or so clones, approximately 25% seen once. The entry originates in a study of metastatic and nonmetastatic thyroid tumors. Study in general: For malignant and benign thyroid patients, tumor or nodule tissue and blood were the sources whose repertoires were compared.

Ahead of thyroid surgery, no patient had received treatment of any kind. Per the germline V gene, CDR1 is LGHDT and CDR2 is YNNKEL (reference sequence). The CDR3 is made up of 16 amino acids. Study-wide findings and caveats: Within blood and tumor, benign nodules reportedly had significantly lower TCR beta diversity than malignant thyroid tumors did.

This TCR was sampled from a female donor with papillary thyroid cancer or a benign thyroid nodule (not recorded which). Some clones in this sample may be carry-over from other donors' samples. V and J are TRBV3-1 and TRBJ2-3; tentatively, D is TRBD1 (7 bases). Specimen: adjacent normal tissue. CDR3 sequence reads: CASSTHFGQGGDTQYF. CDR3 nucleotide sequence: TGTGCCAGCAGCACTCACTTCGGGCAGGGGGGAGATACTCAGTATTTT.